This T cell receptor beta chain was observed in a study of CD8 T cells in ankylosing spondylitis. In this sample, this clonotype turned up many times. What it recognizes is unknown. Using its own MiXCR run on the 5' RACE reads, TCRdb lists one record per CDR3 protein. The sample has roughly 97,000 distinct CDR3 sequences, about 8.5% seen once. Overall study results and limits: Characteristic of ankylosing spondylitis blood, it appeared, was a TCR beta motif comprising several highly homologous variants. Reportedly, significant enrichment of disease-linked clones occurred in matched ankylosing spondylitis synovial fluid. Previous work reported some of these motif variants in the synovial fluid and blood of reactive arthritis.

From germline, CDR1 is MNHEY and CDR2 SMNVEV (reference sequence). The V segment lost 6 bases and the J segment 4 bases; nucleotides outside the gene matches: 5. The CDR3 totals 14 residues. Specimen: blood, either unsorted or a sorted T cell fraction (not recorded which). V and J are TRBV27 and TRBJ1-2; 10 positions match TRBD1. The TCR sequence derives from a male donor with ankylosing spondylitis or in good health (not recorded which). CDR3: CASSPTGGIYGYTF. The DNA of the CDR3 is TGTGCCAGCAGCCCGACAGGGGGCATCTATGGCTACACCTTC.